One and the same sample provided the 7 T cell receptor beta chains below, sequenced in a study of blood T cells in healthy people across ages. PCR was performed a second time for about 7 to 12 cycles using a sample-barcoded 5' primer and a J-beta primer mix. TCRdb re-derived calls from the 5' RACE reads in MiXCR, one entry per CDR3 protein. The sample lists 1 million or so distinct CDR3 sequences; 20% to 25% were seen once. A further study also used this sample, focusing on T cells of mothers and their children.

The sequencing input was blood. Receptors were obtained from a girl under 10 years old in good health.

The J gene is TRBJ1-2, the V gene TRBV12-3 or TRBV12-4; perhaps TRBD1 as D (5 bases). This CDR3 comprises 14 residues. Trimming removed 5 bases from V and 7 bases from J, with 17 bases in between. The CDR3 protein is CASSPTGRGSGYTF. The CDR3 DNA reads TGTGCCAGCAGTCCCACTGGGAGGGGCTCTGGCTACACCTTC.

This chain uses TRBV28 with TRBJ2-5, with 13 bases that match TRBD2. The J call may not be correct, given that the DNA end is closer to TRBJ2-7. Germline CDR1 MDHEN, CDR2 SYDVKM. This CDR3 has 19 amino acids. CDR3 coding DNA: TGTGCCAGCAGCCCAGGGACTAGCGGGATCTACCCGGATTACTACGAGCAGTACTTC. Its protein is CASSPGTSGIYPDYYEQYF.

This clonotype occurred a few times. V usage is TRBV5-4 and J usage is TRBJ2-2; 12 bases line up with TRBD2. CDR1 is SGHNT and CDR2 is YYREEE in the germline V gene (reference sequence). The CDR3 runs 17 residues. The V gene end was trimmed by 0 bases and the J gene end by 7 bases; junction bases not matched to a gene: 7. The CDR3 DNA reads TGTGCCAGCAGCTTGGGACTAGCGGGAGACGGGGGCGGGGAGCTGTTTTTT. Translated, it gives CASSLGLAGDGGGELFF.

The J gene is TRBJ2-7, the V gene TRBV5-1; no clear D. The ends were cut back, 0 bases at V and 0 bases at J, with 10 bases in the middle. Looked up from germline, CDR1 is SGHRS and CDR2 is YFSETQ. This CDR3 has 15 amino acids. This CDR3 reads CASSLDIGYSYEQYF. For the CDR3, the DNA is TGCGCCAGCAGCTTGGATATCGGCTACTCCTACGAGCAGTACTTC.

This chain joins TRBV15 and TRBJ1-5; 7 nucleotides line up with TRBD1. This CDR3 has 15 residues. With 4 bases clipped from V and 4 bases from J, the junction kept 7 bases outside the gene matches. Per germline, CDR1 LNHNV and CDR2 YYDKDF (reference sequence). Here the CDR3 reads CATSTTGLLNQPQHF. The CDR3 coding sequence is TGTGCCACCAGCACGACAGGGTTGCTGAATCAGCCCCAGCATTTT.

CDR3 protein: CASSQYEADEQFF. CDR3 DNA: TGTGCCAGCAGCCAGTACGAAGCGGATGAGCAGTTCTTC. The J gene is TRBJ2-1, the V gene TRBV3-1, with a possible D match to TRBD2 (5 bases). Germline V lookup: CDR1 LGHDT, CDR2 YNNKEL (reference sequence). The CDR3 runs 13 residues. Trimming took off 3 bases at V and 8 bases at J, with 11 bases between the two ends.

There are a few counts of this clonotype. V usage is TRBV20-1 and J usage is TRBJ1-5; 7 bases map to TRBD1. Germline CDR1 reads DFQATT; CDR2 reads SNEGSKA (reference sequence). With V trimmed by 0 bases and J by 4 bases, 9 bases remained unmatched. CDR3 length: 16 amino acids. The CDR3 nucleotides read TGCAGTGCTAGAGAGGCATCGGACAGGTTGAATCAGCCCCAGCATTTT. Amino acid sequence: CSAREASDRLNQPQHF.